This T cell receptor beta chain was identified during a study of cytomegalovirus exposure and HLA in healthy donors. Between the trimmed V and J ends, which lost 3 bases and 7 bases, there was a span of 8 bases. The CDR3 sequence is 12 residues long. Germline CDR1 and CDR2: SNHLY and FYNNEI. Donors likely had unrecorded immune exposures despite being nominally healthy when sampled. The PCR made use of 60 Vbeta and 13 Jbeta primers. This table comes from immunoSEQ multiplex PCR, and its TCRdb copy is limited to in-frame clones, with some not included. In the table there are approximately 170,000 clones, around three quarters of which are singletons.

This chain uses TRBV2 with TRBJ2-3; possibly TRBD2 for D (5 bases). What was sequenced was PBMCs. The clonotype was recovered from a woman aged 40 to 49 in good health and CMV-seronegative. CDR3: CASSEGSNTQYF. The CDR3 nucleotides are TGTGCCAGCAGTGAGGGGAGTAATACGCAGTATTTT. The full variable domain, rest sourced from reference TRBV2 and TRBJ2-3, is EPEVTQTPSHQVTQMGQEVILRCVPISNHLYFYWYRQILGQKVEFLVSFYNNEISEKSEIFDDQFSVERPDGSNFTLKIRSTKLEDSAMYFCASSEGSNTQYFGPGTRLTVL.